The clone carrying this TCR beta chain is a singleton in its sample. The sample comes from a study of resident and recirculating memory T cells in vitiligo. The assay was immunoSEQ multiplex PCR, and TCRdb's table has in-frame clones only and misses some. The sample consists of 65,000 to 80,000 clones, about 92% of them appearing once. This CDR3 contains 18 residues. Deletions cut 1 base from V and 3 bases from J, with 19 bases between. Germline CDR1 reads MGHRA; CDR2 reads YSYEKL. Patients had to be free of confetti depigmentation, indicating active vitiligo. The V call is TRBV4-1, the J call TRBJ1-3, with D tentatively TRBD1 (5 bases). The material sequenced was blood. This clonotype originated in a male donor with vitiligo. The CDR3 protein is CASSQGGRGRSFGNTIYF. The CDR3 DNA reads TGCGCCAGCAGCCAAGGAGGGCGGGGACGGAGTTTTGGAAACACCATATATTTT.